The TCR beta chain described here comes from a study of vaccination effects on CD4 cells after COVID-19. Notes on this clone: Its antigen is as yet unknown.

Repertoires were generated with immunoSEQ multiplex PCR, while TCRdb's copy carries only in-frame clones and drops some. Of about 40,000 clones listed, around 71% are singletons. This CDR3 spans 13 amino acids. Germline CDR1 and CDR2: LNHDA and SQIVND (reference sequence). Trimming took off 3 bases at V and 8 bases at J, with 13 bases between the two ends. Investigators separated out CD4+ T cells once 9 to 11 days of culture had passed. Everyone in the study got two shots of either the BNT162b2 or mRNA-1273 vaccine. The chain recombines TRBV19 with TRBJ1-1; D is unclear. The sample in question was CD4+ T cells from PBMCs cultured without peptide, obtained after COVID-19 vaccination. The sequence came from a human donor who received a COVID-19 vaccine. Here the CDR3 reads CASSIFQRPEAFF. The DNA of the CDR3 is TGTGCCAGTAGTATTTTCCAGAGGCCGGAAGCTTTCTTT.